This record covers a single T cell receptor (beta chain). This table comes from immunoSEQ multiplex PCR, and its TCRdb copy is limited to in-frame clones, with some not included. The sample records 2.3 million or so clones, just over 90% being singletons. This record belongs to a study of shared clonotypes between healthy human individuals. Donors, healthy HIV-negative adults, lacked recent acute infections or vaccinations. This receptor was taken from a man aged 18 to 29 in good health. Some clones in this sample may be carry-over from other donors' samples. Sample: naive CD4+ T cells from PBMCs. Stated subset: CD45RA+ positively selected.

Here the CDR3 reads CASSSTSTTDTQYF. The CDR3 DNA sequence: TGTGCCAGCAGTTCAACCTCAACCACAGATACGCAGTATTTT. J is TRBJ2-3 and V is TRBV28; D is uncertain. V was clipped by 4 bases and J by 2 bases, with 10 bases between them. CDR3 size: 14 residues. Germline loops: CDR1 MDHEN, CDR2 SYDVKM. Filled out from reference TRBV28 and TRBJ2-3, the complete variable domain reads DVKVTQSSRYLVKRTGEKVFLECVQDMDHENMFWYRQDPGLGLRLIYFSYDVKMKEKGDIPEGYSVSREKKERFSLILESASTNQTSMYLCASSSTSTTDTQYFGPGTRLTVL.